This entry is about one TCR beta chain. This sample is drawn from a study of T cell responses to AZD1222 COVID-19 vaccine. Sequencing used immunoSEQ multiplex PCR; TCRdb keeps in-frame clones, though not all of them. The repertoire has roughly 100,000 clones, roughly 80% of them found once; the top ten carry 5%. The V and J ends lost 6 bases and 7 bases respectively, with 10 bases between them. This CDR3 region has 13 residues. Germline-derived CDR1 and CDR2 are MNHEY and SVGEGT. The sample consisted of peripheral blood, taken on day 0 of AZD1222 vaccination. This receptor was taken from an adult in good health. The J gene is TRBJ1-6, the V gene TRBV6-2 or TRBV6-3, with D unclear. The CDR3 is CASSRRTNSPLHF. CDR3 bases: TGTGCCAGCAGCCGACGGACCAATTCACCCCTCCACTTT.